This T cell receptor (beta chain) was captured in a study of neurological immune-mediated disorders. The cDNA was synthesized by means of template-switch 5'RACE, which was carried out with 10-nucleotide random UMIs. One entry per CDR3 protein, called by TCRdb with MiXCR from the 5' RACE reads. The sample has tens of thousands of distinct CDR3 sequences, around 3.5% seen once. The table lists this clonotype with many counts. Its target is unknown. There are 14 residues in the CDR3. Germline values: CDR1 DFQATT, CDR2 SNEGSKA (reference sequence). The V end lost 2 bases, the J end lost 4 bases, and 14 bases lay between the germline ends. Findings and limits, study-wide: No clinical or MRI feature was associated with the multiple sclerosis repertoire cluster. Across subjects, expanded clones had no CDR3 amino acid sequences in common, pointing to private repertoires in all groups. Patients with HTLV-1-associated myelopathy showed the most TCR clonal expansion. Those with multiple sclerosis showed the least, falling below healthy controls.

The receptor was derived from a man between 40 and 49 years old with multiple sclerosis. Sequenced input: PBMCs. The V and J genes are TRBV20-1 and TRBJ1-1; D is uncertain. For the CDR3, the DNA is TGCAGTGCTAGACCCCCGGGGATCGCCACTGAAGCTTTCTTT. Its translation is CSARPPGIATEAFF.